This TCR beta chain was profiled in a study of CD8 T cells in ankylosing spondylitis. A quantitative 5'-RACE method, one with molecular barcodes, was used to make TCR beta libraries. TCRdb independently ran MiXCR on the 5' RACE reads; one entry per CDR3 protein. This sample carries roughly 220,000 distinct CDR3 sequences, 15% to 20% of them seen once, and the ten largest clones take under 45%. The study, taken as a whole, reports: Relatively rare in peripheral blood, disease-linked clones were also CD8+. Earlier studies detected some motif variants in reactive arthritis synovial fluid and blood. Roughly 8 highly homologous variants made up a TCR beta motif, and this motif appeared characteristic of ankylosing spondylitis blood. Disease-linked clones reportedly concentrated significantly in matched ankylosing spondylitis synovial fluid.

This CDR3 is 14 amino acids long. V lost 7 bases and J lost 0; bases outside the gene matches: 4. Germline V gives CDR1 SQVTM, CDR2 ANQGSEA. At least ten counts were recorded for this clonotype. Its target is not known. Sequencing input: blood, either unsorted or a sorted T cell fraction (not recorded which). The chain joins TRBV29-1 to TRBJ2-2; 8 nucleotides match TRBD2. This clonotype originated in a male donor with ankylosing spondylitis. The CDR3 DNA is TGCAGCGCTGATAGCGGGGCGAACACCGGGGAGCTGTTTTTT. Protein: CSADSGANTGELFF.